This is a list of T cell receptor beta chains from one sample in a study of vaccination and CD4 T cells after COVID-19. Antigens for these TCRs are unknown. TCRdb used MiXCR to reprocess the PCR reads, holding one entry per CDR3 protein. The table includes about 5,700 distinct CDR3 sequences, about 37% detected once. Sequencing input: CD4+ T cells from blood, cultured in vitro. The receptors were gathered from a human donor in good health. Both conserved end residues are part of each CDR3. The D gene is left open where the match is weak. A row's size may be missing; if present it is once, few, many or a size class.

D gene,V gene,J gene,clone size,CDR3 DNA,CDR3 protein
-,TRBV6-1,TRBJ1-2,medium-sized,TGTGCCAGCAGTGAAAGGGGTTCCGAGTATGGCTACACCTTC,CASSERGSEYGYTF
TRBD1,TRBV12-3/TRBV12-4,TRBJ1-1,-,TGTGCCAGCAGTTTCGACAGGGGGGTGAGAGGCCGGTTGGCAGGCAGTTTT,CASSFDRGVRGRLAGSF
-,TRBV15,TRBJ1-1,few,TGTGCCACCAGCAGGCAAGACACTGAAGCTTTCTTT,CATSRQDTEAFF
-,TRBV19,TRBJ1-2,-,TGTGCCAGTAGTATAGAAGCTAACTATGGCTACACCTTC,CASSIEANYGYTF
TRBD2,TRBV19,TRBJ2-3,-,TGTGCCAGTAGTATTGGCGGGGGGGCAGATACGCAGTATTTT,CASSIGGGADTQYF
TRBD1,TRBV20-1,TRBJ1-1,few,TGCAGTGCCCCCGGACAGGACACTGAAGCTTTCTTT,CSAPGQDTEAFF
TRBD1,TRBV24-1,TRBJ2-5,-,TGTGCCACCAGTGATTCCCCCCGGACAGGGGGAGAGACCCAGTACTTC,CATSDSPRTGGETQYF
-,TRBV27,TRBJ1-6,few,TGTGCCAGCAGTATTGCACCTTCAACAGTAATCCGATCACGCCTCCACTTT,CASSIAPSTVIRSRLHF
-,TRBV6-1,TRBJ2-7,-,TGTGCCAGCAGATCTCAGGCCCTTAGCGAGCAGTACTTC,CASRSQALSEQYF
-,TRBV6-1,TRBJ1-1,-,TGTGCCAGCACCAACGCCCTTGAAGCTTTCTTT,CASTNALEAFF
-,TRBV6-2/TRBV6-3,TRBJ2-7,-,TGTGCCAGCAGTTACTTCGGCTACGAGCAGTACTTC,CASSYFGYEQYF
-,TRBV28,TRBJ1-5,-,TGTGCCAGCAGTCAACAGGGCGGACAGCCCCAGCATTTT,CASSQQGGQPQHF
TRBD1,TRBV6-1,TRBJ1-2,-,TGTGCCAGCAAATTGAAGCGGGACAGCACCAAATGGGGGAATAGCTACACCTTC,CASKLKRDSTKWGNSYTF
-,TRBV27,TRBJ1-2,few,TGTGCCAGCAGTTTATTAGGCATCAATGGCTACACCTTC,CASSLLGINGYTF
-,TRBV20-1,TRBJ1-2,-,TGCAGTGCTAGAGTACAGCCCGAACGGGGCTACACCTTC,CSARVQPERGYTF
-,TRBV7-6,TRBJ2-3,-,TGTGCCAGCAGCCCCCGGGATCCGCGGGGCACAGATACGCAGTATTTT,CASSPRDPRGTDTQYF
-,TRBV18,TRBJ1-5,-,TGTGCCAGCTCACCAGCTTTTACAGGGCCCCAGCCCCAGCATTTT,CASSPAFTGPQPQHF
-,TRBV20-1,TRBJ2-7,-,TGCAGTGCCCGGGATTCCTACGAGCAGTACTTC,CSARDSYEQYF
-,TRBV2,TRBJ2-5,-,TGCGCCAGGAAGGGCCTAGAGACCCAGTACTTC,CARKGLETQYF
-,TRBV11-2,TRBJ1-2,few,TGTGCCAGCAGTACAGGGTTAGCTAACTATGGCTACACCTTC,CASSTGLANYGYTF
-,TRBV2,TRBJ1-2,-,TGTGCCAGCAGTGAAAGAGGCGGGATTCTCGGCTACACCTTC,CASSERGGILGYTF
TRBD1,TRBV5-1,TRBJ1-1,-,TGCGCCAGCAGTTTGACCGGGACAGGGCACACTGAAGCTTTCTTT,CASSLTGTGHTEAFF
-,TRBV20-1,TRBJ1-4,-,TGCAGTGCTGGGGGGGGTACTAATGAAAAACTGTTTTTT,CSAGGGTNEKLFF
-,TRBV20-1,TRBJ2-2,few,TGCAGTGCTATGTCCGGGCGCGACACCGGGGAGCTGTTTTTT,CSAMSGRDTGELFF
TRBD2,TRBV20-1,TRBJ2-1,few,TGCAGCGGGGAGCGGGGGGCTCCCAATGAGCAGTTCTTC,CSGERGAPNEQFF
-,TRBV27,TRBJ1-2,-,TGTGCCAGCAGTTTGGGGGGAATGGCCTATGGCTACACCTTC,CASSLGGMAYGYTF
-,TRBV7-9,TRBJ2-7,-,TGTGCCAGCAGCCCGACTTCGGCTAACTATGAGCAGTACTTC,CASSPTSANYEQYF
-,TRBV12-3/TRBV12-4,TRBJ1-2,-,TGTGCCAGCAGTCGCGGACAGGGCTACACCTTC,CASSRGQGYTF
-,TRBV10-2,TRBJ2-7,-,TGCGCCAGCAGTGCCGTGGGGCGGGGCGAGCAGTACTTC,CASSAVGRGEQYF
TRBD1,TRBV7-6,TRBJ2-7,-,TGTGCCAGCAGCTCAGCCGGGACAGGGGTTTATTACGAGCAGTACTTC,CASSSAGTGVYYEQYF
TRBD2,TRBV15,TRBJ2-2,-,TGTGCCACCCAACGGGACCCAGCGGGGGGGGAGCTGTTTTTT,CATQRDPAGGELFF
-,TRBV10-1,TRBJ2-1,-,TGCGCCAGCAGTGACAGGGGATTATCTGAGCAGTTCTTC,CASSDRGLSEQFF
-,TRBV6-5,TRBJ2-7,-,TGTGCCAGCAGTTACACGGGTAAGAAGGAAGAGCAGTACTTC,CASSYTGKKEEQYF
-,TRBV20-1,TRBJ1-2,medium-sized,TGCAGTGCTAGCCCATCGGGGGGGAGCTATGGCTACACCTTC,CSASPSGGSYGYTF
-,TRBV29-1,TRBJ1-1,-,TGCAGCGTAAGGATGAACACTGAAGCTTTCTTT,CSVRMNTEAFF
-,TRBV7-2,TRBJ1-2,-,TGTGCCAGCAGCTTAGCAGGGGCCAATGGCTACACCTTC,CASSLAGANGYTF
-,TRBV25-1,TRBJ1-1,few,TGTGCCAGCAGTAATCAGGATTTAGTGGCTTTCTTT,CASSNQDLVAFF
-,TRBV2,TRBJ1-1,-,TGTGCCAGCAACATACAAAGGGTTTGGGCTTTCTTT,CASNIQRVWAFF
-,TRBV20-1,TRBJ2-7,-,TGCAGTGCTAGAGTCCCCCGGGACCCGAGCTCCTACGAGCAGTACTTC,CSARVPRDPSSYEQYF
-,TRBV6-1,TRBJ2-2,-,TGTGCCAGCTGCCACACCGGGGAGCTGTTTTTT,CASCHTGELFF
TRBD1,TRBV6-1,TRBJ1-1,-,TGTGCCATCCGGTGGACAGGGGGGTTGAACACTGAAGCTTTCTTT,CAIRWTGGLNTEAFF
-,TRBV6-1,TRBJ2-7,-,TGTGCCACCCTCCTAATCCCCCATCTTAGCTACGAGCAGTACTTC,CATLLIPHLSYEQYF